The next 2 T cell receptor beta chains were all read from a single sample in a study of response to subunit inactivated influenza vaccine. TCRdb reprocessed the RT-PCR reads via MiXCR and lists one record per CDR3 protein. Of 600,000 to 850,000 distinct CDR3 sequences listed, 12% to 15% were seen once; the top ten hold 7.6%. Sequencing used PBMCs from blood, obtained around 15 days before vaccination. These receptors all stem from a man aged 50-60 years who received an inactivated influenza vaccine.

CDR3 sequence: CSATRTSGGPHEQYF. The CDR3 DNA follows: TGCAGTGCTACCCGGACTAGCGGGGGGCCCCACGAGCAGTACTTC. V and J are TRBV20-1 and TRBJ2-7; 14 positions match TRBD2. CDR1 is DFQATT and CDR2 is SNEGSKA in the germline V gene (reference sequence). V shed 4 bases and J 5 bases; nucleotides not matched to a gene: 7. The CDR3 is 15 amino acids.

DNA for the CDR3: TGCAGTGCCAAGGGACAGGGGTACCAAGAGACCCAGTACTTC. It translates to CSAKGQGYQETQYF. V and J are TRBV20-1 and TRBJ2-5, with TRBD1 matching 10 bases. This CDR3 has 14 amino acids. The germline CDR1 and CDR2 sequences are DFQATT and SNEGSKA (reference sequence). V shed 6 bases and J 0 bases; nucleotides not matched to a gene: 4.